The 19 T cell receptor beta chains below come from one sample, sequenced in a study of blood T cell repertoires in COVID-19. The method was immunoSEQ multiplex PCR; TCRdb's version includes in-frame clones alone and lacks a portion of them. This table has about 170,000 clones, around four fifths appearing once. Sample: PBMCs or T cells enriched from blood (not recorded which). The receptors were sampled from a woman in her forties or fifties who had recovered from COVID-19.

This clone was observed a single time. V and J are TRBV5-5 and TRBJ1-2; 10 bases are shared with TRBD1. Germline trimming cut 2 bases from V and 2 bases from J; bases unmatched to any gene: 3. The CDR3 contains 15 residues. The V gene's germline CDR1 is SGHKS and CDR2 YYEKEE (reference sequence). The CDR3 sequence: CASSFGQGGNYGYTF. For the CDR3, the DNA is TGTGCCAGCAGCTTCGGACAGGGGGGAAACTATGGCTACACCTTC.

The chain links TRBV19 to TRBJ2-3; 7 nucleotides align to TRBD1. V lost 8 bases and J lost 2; bases outside the gene matches: 13. The CDR3 has 16 amino acids. Germline V gene lookup returns CDR1 LNHDA and CDR2 SQIVND (reference sequence). The CDR3 sequence: CASPPQGEWITDTQYF. The CDR3 DNA follows: TGTGCCAGTCCCCCGCAGGGGGAATGGATCACAGATACGCAGTATTTT. Drawing the rest from reference TRBV19 and TRBJ2-3, the complete variable domain is DGGITQSPKYLFRKEGQNVTLSCEQNLNHDAMYWYRQDPGQGLRLIYYSQIVNDFQKGDIAEGYSVSREKKESFPLTVTSAQKNPTAFYLCASPPQGEWITDTQYFGPGTRLTVL.

This chain connects TRBV19 to TRBJ2-3, with D possibly matching TRBD2 (6 bases). V was clipped by 3 bases and J by 5 bases, with 18 bases between them. The CDR3 has 16 residues. Looked up from germline, CDR1 is LNHDA and CDR2 is SQIVND (reference sequence). DNA of the CDR3: TGTGCCAGTAGTATGAGGGGACTCAGCCACGAAGATACGCAGTATTTT. This translates into CASSMRGLSHEDTQYF.

This clone was counted once. The chain joins TRBV20-1 to TRBJ2-1; 8 bases line up with TRBD2. Trimming at V came to 3 bases and at J to 8 bases, leaving 15 bases not matched to a gene. The germline V gene encodes CDR1 DFQATT and CDR2 SNEGSKA (reference sequence). This CDR3 spans 16 amino acids. Here the CDR3 DNA reads TGCAGTGCTAGTCGGTCTCAGGGCGGGAGGATACATGAGCAGTTCTTC. This encodes CSASRSQGGRIHEQFF.

The gene calls are TRBV9 and TRBJ2-3; D perhaps matches TRBD1 (6 bases). From germline, CDR1 is SGDLS and CDR2 YYNGEE. The CDR3 runs 16 residues. V lost 0 bases and J lost 2, with 13 bases in between. The CDR3 sequence: CASSVVGTPDTDTQYF. In nucleotides, the CDR3 is TGTGCCAGCAGCGTAGTTGGGACACCCGACACAGATACGCAGTATTTT.

This clone was seen just once. The chain has TRBV4-2 and TRBJ1-6; D gene ambiguous. From germline, CDR1 is LGHNA and CDR2 YNFKEQ. V was clipped by 1 base and J by 8 bases, with 12 bases between them. The CDR3 length is 15 residues. CDR3: CASSQVRSSDSPLHF. The CDR3 DNA sequence: TGTGCCAGCAGCCAAGTTAGGAGCTCGGATTCACCCCTCCACTTT.

The chain combines TRBV18 with TRBJ1-5; a weak D match, TRBD1 (6 bases). There are 16 residues in the CDR3. CDR1 and CDR2 (germline): KGHSH, LQKENI. The V end was cut by 3 bases, the J end by 0 bases, with 12 bases between. The CDR3 nucleotides are TGTGCCAGCTCACCGCAGGGGCCAAATAGCAATCAGCCCCAGCATTTT. Translating it yields CASSPQGPNSNQPQHF.

The chain carries TRBV5-4 and TRBJ2-1; D remains ambiguous. The CDR3 length is 14 residues. Trimming pared 9 bases from V and 0 bases from J, leaving 13 bases between. Germline assignment: CDR1 SGHNT and CDR2 YYREEE (reference sequence). The CDR3 spells CATGKTDSYNEQFF. The CDR3 DNA is TGTGCCACCGGAAAGACTGACTCCTACAATGAGCAGTTCTTC.

This sequence joins TRBV7-9 and TRBJ1-4; 7 bases are a match to TRBD1. After removal of 5 bases from V and 8 bases from J, the junction contained 8 bases not matched to a gene. Germline CDR1 is SEHNR and CDR2 is FQNEAQ (reference sequence). The CDR3 has 14 amino acids. CDR3 loop: CASSIHRGPEKLFF. DNA of the CDR3: TGTGCCAGCAGCATCCACAGGGGTCCGGAAAAACTGTTTTTT.

The V call is TRBV7-9, the J call TRBJ2-1; tentatively, D is TRBD2 (6 bases). Germline V gene data show CDR1 as SEHNR and CDR2 as FQNEAQ (reference sequence). The length of the CDR3 is 16 residues. V was cut by 4 bases and J by 4 bases, with 17 bases left in between. Here the CDR3 DNA reads TGTGCCAGCAGCTCCCGGTGGGGGAGGCTGTACAATGAGCAGTTCTTC. Residues: CASSSRWGRLYNEQFF.

This clone appeared a few times. V gene TRBV7-9 combines with J gene TRBJ1-2; the D is unclear. Germline V CDR1 and CDR2: SEHNR, FQNEAQ (reference sequence). This CDR3 is built from 13 residues. V was clipped by 5 bases and J by 4 bases, with 11 bases between them. CDR3: CASSPASIYGYTF. CDR3 bases: TGTGCCAGCAGCCCAGCGAGCATCTATGGCTACACCTTC.

This clone was seen only once. This sequence joins TRBV30 and TRBJ1-2; 9 bases line up with TRBD1. J was trimmed by 1 base and V by 5 bases; bases with no gene match: 8. Germline V lookup: CDR1 GTSNPN, CDR2 SVGIG (reference sequence). The CDR3 has 15 amino acids. The CDR3 is CAWRNRGQGNYGYTF. The CDR3 DNA follows: TGTGCCTGGCGAAACAGGGGACAGGGTAACTATGGCTACACCTTC. The full variable domain, its missing parts supplied by reference TRBV30 and TRBJ1-2, is SQTIHQWPATLVQPVGSPLSLECTVEGTSNPNLYWYRQAAGRGLQLLFYSVGIGQISSEVPQNLSASRPQDRQFILSSKKLLLSDSGFYLCAWRNRGQGNYGYTFGSGTRLTVV.

The gene calls are TRBV5-4 and TRBJ2-5; TRBD2 matches at 9 bases. V dropped 0 bases and J dropped 1; count of bases not matched to a gene: 7. The CDR3 loop spans 17 amino acids. Germline CDR1 SGHNT, CDR2 YYREEE (reference sequence). The CDR3 DNA follows: TGTGCCAGCAGCTTGGCCGTATTAGCGGGGGTCCAAGAGACCCAGTACTTC. Its protein product is CASSLAVLAGVQETQYF.

The rearrangement uses TRBV20-1 and TRBJ2-1; the D is unclear. Per the germline V gene, CDR1 is DFQATT and CDR2 is SNEGSKA (reference sequence). The CDR3 runs to 10 residues. The CDR3 sequence is CSSRSDEQFF. The CDR3 DNA is TGCAGCTCCAGATCAGATGAGCAGTTCTTC.

This sequence joins TRBV11-2 and TRBJ1-6, with 9 bases lining up with TRBD1. This CDR3 contains 17 residues. The germline CDR1 and CDR2 sequences are SGHAT and FQNNGV. V shed 1 base and J 13 bases; nucleotides not matched to a gene: 14. The CDR3 sequence is CASSLGYAGTGRGPLHF. CDR3 sequence (DNA): TGTGCCAGCAGCTTAGGATATGCCGGGACAGGGAGGGGGCCCCTCCACTTT.

The chain combines TRBV6-8 with TRBJ2-4; the D gene is possibly TRBD2 (5 bases). V lost 6 bases and J lost 0, with 6 bases in between. Germline CDR1 reads MNHGY; CDR2 reads SAAAGT. This CDR3 spans 13 amino acids. CDR3 nucleotide sequence: TGTGCCAGCAGCGGACTAGCCAAAAACATTCAGTACTTC. Protein: CASSGLAKNIQYF.

The chain employs TRBV7-8 and TRBJ2-2; 7 bases match TRBD2. This CDR3 comprises 15 residues. Germline V gene data show CDR1 as SGHVS and CDR2 as FQNEAQ. Germline trimming cut 5 bases from V and 3 bases from J; bases unmatched to any gene: 6. The CDR3 loop reads CASSLRESYTGELFF. In DNA, the CDR3 is TGTGCCAGCAGCCTGCGGGAGAGCTACACCGGGGAGCTGTTTTTT.

Concerning this clone itself: This may come from a read error, since a much larger clone is one base off. This chain uses TRBV28 with TRBJ2-7; 8 nucleotides align to TRBD2. Unmatched junction bases numbered 8, after V lost 2 bases and J lost 5 bases. This CDR3 is 15 amino acids long. In germline, CDR1 is MDHEN, CDR2 SYDVKM. This chain's CDR3 is CASSLGRTGGDEQYV. In DNA form, the CDR3 reads TGTGCCAGCAGTTTAGGGAGGACGGGGGGGGACGAGCAGTACGTC.

V gene TRBV7-2 combines with J gene TRBJ1-1; perhaps TRBD1 as D (5 bases). CDR3 length equals 15 residues. Germline CDR1 reads SGHTA; CDR2 reads FQGNSA. Trimming stripped 10 bases from V and 3 bases from J, with 21 bases between. The CDR3: CATIKGRVGDTEAFF. The CDR3 coding sequence is TGTGCCACCATCAAAGGCAGGGTCGGCGACACTGAAGCTTTCTTT.